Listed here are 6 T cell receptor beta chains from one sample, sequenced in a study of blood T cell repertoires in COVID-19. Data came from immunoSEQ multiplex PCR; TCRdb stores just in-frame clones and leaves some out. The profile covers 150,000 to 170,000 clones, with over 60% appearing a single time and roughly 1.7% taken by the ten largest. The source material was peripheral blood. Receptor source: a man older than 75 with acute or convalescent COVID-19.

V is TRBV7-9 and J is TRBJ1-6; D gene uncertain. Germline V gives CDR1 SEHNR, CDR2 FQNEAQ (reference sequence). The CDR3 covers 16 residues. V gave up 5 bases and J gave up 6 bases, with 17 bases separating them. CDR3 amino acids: CASSLGGRVSNSPLHF. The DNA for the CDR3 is TGTGCCAGCAGCCTAGGAGGGAGGGTGAGTAATTCACCCCTCCACTTT. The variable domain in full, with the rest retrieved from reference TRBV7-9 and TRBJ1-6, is DTGVSQNPRHKITKRGQNVTFRCDPISEHNRLYWYRQTLGQGPEFLTYFQNEAQLEKSRLLSDRFSAERPKGSFSTLEIQRTEQGDSAMYLCASSLGGRVSNSPLHFGNGTRLTVT.

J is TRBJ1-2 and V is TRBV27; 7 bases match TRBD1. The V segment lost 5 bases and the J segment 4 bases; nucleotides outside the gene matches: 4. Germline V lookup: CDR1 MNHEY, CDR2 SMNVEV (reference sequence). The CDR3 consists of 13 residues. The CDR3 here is CASSQTGTYGYTF. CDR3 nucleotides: TGTGCCAGCAGTCAGACAGGGACCTATGGCTACACCTTC.

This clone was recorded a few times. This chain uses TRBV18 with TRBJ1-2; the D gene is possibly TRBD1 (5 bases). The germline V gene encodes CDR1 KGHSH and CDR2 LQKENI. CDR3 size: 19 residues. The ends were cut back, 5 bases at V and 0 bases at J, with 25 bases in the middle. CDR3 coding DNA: TGTGCCAGCTCAAAATGGGGCGGGACCTCCCGTGGCGCTAACTATGGCTACACCTTC. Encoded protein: CASSKWGGTSRGANYGYTF.

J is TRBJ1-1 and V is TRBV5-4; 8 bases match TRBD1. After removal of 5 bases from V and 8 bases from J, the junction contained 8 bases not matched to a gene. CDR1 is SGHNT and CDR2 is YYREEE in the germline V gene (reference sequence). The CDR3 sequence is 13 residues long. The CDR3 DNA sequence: TGTGCCAGCAGTTTTGACAGGGGATCAGAAGCTTTCTTT. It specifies CASSFDRGSEAFF. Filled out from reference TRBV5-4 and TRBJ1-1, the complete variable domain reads ETGVTQSPTHLIKTRGQQVTLRCSSQSGHNTVSWYQQALGQGPQFIFQYYREEENGRGNFPPRFSGLQFPNYSSELNVNALELDDSALYLCASSFDRGSEAFFGQGTRLTVV.

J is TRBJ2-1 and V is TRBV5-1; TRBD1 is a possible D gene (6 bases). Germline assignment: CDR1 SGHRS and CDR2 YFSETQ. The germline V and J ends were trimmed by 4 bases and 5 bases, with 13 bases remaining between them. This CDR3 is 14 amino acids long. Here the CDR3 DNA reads TGCGCCAGCAGCCCTGGACAGACCAACAATGAGCAGTTCTTC. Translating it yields CASSPGQTNNEQFF.

The CDR3 DNA reads TGCGCCAGCAGCCAAGAGGCTAGCACAGATACGCAGTATTTT. Translation gives CASSQEASTDTQYF. The chain combines TRBV4-3 with TRBJ2-3; D uncertain. Deletions cut 0 bases from V and 0 bases from J, with 4 bases between. CDR3 length equals 14 residues. The V gene's germline CDR1 is LGHNA and CDR2 YSLEER.